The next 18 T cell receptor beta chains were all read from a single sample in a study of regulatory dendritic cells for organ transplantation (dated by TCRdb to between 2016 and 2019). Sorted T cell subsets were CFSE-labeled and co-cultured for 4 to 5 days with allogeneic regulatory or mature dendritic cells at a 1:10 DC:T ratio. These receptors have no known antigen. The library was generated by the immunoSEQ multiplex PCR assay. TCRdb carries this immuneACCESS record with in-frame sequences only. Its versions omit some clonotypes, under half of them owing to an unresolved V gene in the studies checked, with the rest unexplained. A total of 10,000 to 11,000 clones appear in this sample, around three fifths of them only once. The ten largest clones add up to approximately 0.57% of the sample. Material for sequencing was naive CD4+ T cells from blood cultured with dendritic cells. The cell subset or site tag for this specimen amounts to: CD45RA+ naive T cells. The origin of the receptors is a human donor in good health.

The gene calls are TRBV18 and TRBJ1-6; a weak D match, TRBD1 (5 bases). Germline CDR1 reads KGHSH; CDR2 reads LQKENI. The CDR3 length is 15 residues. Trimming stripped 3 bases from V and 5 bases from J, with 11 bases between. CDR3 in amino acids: CASSPVGGDNSPLHF. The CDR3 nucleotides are TGTGCCAGCTCACCGGTGGGGGGTGATAATTCACCCCTCCACTTT.

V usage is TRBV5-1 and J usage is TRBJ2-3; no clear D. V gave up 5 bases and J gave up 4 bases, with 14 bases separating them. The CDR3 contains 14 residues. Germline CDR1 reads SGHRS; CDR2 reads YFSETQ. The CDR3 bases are TGCGCCAGCAGTCCGTCGAGTCAAGCAGATACGCAGTATTTT. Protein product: CASSPSSQADTQYF.

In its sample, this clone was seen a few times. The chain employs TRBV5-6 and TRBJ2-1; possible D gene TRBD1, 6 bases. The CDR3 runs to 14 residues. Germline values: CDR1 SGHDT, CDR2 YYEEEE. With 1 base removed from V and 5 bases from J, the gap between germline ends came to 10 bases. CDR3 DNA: TGTGCCAGCAGCTTGATGGGGGCCCACAATGAGCAGTTCTTC. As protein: CASSLMGAHNEQFF.

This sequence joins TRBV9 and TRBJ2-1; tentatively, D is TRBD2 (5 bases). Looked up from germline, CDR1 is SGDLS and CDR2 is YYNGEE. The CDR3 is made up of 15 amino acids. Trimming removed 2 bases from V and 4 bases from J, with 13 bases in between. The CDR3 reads CASSVSGSGYNEQFF. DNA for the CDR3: TGTGCCAGCAGCGTCTCGGGTTCGGGGTACAATGAGCAGTTCTTC.

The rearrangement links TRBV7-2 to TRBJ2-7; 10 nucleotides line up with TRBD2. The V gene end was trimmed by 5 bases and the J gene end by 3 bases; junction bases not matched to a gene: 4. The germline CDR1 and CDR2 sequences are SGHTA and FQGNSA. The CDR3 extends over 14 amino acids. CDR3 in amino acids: CASSGLAESYEQYF. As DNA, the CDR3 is TGTGCCAGCAGCGGACTAGCGGAGAGCTACGAGCAGTACTTC.

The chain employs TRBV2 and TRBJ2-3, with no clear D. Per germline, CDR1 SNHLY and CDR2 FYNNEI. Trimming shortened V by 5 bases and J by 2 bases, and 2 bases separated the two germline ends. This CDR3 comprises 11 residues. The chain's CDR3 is CASSYTDTQYF. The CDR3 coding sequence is TGTGCCAGCAGTTACACAGATACGCAGTATTTT.

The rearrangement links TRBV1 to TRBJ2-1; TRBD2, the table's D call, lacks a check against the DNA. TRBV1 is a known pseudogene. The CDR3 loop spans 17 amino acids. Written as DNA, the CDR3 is TGCACCAGCAGCCCCCACCCGCTAGCCCAACCCTACAATGAGCAGTTCTTC. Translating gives CTSSPHPLAQPYNEQFF.

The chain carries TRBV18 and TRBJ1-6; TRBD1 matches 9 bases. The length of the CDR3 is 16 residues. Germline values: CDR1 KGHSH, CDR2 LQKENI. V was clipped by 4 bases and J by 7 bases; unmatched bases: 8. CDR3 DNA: TGTGCCAGCTCACTCTTGGGACAGGGAGACAATTCACCCCTCCACTTT. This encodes CASSLLGQGDNSPLHF.

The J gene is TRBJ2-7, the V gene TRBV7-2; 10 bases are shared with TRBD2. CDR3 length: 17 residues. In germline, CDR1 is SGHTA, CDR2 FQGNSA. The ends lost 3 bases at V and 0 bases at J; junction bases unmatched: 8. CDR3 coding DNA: TGTGCCAGCAGCTTCGCTAGCGGGGGATTTATCTCCTACGAGCAGTACTTC. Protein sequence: CASSFASGGFISYEQYF.

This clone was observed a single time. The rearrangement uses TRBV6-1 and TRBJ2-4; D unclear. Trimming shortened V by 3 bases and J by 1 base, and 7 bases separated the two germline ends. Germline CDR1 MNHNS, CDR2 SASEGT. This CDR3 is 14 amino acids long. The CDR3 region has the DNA TGTGCCAGCAGTGATTCCAGGGCCAAAAACATTCAGTACTTC. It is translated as CASSDSRAKNIQYF.

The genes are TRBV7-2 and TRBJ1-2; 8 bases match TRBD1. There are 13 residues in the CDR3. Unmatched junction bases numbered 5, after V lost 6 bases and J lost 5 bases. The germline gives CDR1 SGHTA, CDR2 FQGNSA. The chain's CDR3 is CASSAGGGYGYTF. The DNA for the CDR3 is TGTGCCAGCAGTGCAGGGGGCGGGTATGGCTACACCTTC.

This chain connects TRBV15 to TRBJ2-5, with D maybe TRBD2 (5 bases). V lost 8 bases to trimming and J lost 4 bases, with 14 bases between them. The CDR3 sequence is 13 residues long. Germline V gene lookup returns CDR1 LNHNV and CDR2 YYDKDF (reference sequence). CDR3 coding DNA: TGTGCCACCGAGGGCGGGTTGTTAGAGACCCAGTACTTC. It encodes CATEGGLLETQYF.

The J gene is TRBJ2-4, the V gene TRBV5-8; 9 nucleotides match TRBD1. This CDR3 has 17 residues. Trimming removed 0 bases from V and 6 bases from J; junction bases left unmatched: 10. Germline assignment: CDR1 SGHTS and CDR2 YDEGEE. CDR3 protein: CASSLAGTGGAGNIQYF. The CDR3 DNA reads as TGTGCCAGCAGCTTGGCCGGAACAGGGGGCGCCGGAAACATTCAGTACTTC.

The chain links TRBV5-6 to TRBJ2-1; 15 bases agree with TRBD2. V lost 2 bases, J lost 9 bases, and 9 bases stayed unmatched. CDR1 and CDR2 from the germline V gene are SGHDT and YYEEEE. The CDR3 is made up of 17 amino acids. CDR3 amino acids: CASSLRTSGGARSEQFF. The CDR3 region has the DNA TGTGCCAGCAGCTTACGGACTAGCGGGGGGGCAAGAAGTGAGCAGTTCTTC.

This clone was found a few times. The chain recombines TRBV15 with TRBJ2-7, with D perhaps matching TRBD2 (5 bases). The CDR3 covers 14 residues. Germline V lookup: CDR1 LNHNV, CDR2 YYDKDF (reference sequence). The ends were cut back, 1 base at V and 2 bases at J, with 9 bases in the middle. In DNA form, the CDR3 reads TGTGCCACCAGCAGAGGAGAGGGCACCTACGAGCAGTACTTC. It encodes CATSRGEGTYEQYF.

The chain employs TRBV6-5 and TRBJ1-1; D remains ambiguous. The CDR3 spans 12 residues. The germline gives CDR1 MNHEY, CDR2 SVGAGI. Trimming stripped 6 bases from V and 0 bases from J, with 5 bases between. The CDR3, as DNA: TGTGCCAGCAGCACGGTGAACACTGAAGCTTTCTTT. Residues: CASSTVNTEAFF.

The CDR3 DNA is TGTGCCAGCAGCTCCCGTCCGAGGGCCCCACGCACAGATACGCAGTATTTT. Amino acids: CASSSRPRAPRTDTQYF. The J gene is TRBJ2-3, the V gene TRBV5-6; maybe TRBD2 (5 bases). The germline V gene encodes CDR1 SGHDT and CDR2 YYEEEE. V was clipped by 3 bases and J by 1 base, with 18 bases between them. This CDR3 region has 17 residues.

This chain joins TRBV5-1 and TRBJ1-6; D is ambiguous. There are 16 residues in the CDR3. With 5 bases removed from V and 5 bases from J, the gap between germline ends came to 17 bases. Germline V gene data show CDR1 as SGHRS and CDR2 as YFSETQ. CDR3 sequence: CASRLDSGRNNSPLHF. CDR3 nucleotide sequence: TGCGCCAGCAGACTAGATTCAGGACGGAATAATTCACCCCTCCACTTT.